This TCR beta chain is drawn from a study of read filtering for tumor transcriptome and immune sequencing. The overall study: Patients were approximately 18 male and some 15 female, mean age around 67 years, range roughly 47 to 85.

This CDR3 spans 17 amino acids. CDR1 is MDHEN and CDR2 is SYDVKM in the germline V gene. V was shortened by 6 bases and J by 5 bases, with 22 bases between the two germline ends. This clonotype came up many times. The library was built from 400 ng RNA with molecular barcoded adaptors for alpha/delta and beta/gamma chains. MiXCR was run by TCRdb on the reads, yielding one entry per CDR3 protein. Here the sample spans roughly 130,000 distinct CDR3 sequences, 10% to 15% being singletons. Sequencing input: a population of CD138-negative cells sorted from bone marrow. The V call is TRBV28, the J call TRBJ2-2; unclear D gene. The clonotype originates from a donor older than 35 with multiple myeloma. Here the CDR3 DNA reads TGTGCCAGCAGCCTCTCCGGATTGGATGTGAGGACCGGGGAGCTGTTTTTT. It translates to CASSLSGLDVRTGELFF.